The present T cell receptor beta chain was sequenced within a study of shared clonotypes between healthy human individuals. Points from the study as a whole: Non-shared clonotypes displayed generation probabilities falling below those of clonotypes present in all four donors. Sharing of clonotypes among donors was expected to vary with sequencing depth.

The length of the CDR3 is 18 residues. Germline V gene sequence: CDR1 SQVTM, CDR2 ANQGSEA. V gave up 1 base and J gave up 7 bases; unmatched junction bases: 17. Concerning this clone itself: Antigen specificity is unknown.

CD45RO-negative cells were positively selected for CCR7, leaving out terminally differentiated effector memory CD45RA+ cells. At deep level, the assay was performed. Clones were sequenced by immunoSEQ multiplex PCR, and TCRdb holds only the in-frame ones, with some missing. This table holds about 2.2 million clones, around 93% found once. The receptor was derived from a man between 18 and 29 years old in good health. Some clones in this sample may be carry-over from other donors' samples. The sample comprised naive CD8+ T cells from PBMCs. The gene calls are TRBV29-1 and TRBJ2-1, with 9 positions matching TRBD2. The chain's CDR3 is CSVEVPLSGSRHLNEQFF. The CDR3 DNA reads TGCAGCGTTGAAGTCCCCCTTAGCGGGAGCAGGCATTTGAATGAGCAGTTCTTC.